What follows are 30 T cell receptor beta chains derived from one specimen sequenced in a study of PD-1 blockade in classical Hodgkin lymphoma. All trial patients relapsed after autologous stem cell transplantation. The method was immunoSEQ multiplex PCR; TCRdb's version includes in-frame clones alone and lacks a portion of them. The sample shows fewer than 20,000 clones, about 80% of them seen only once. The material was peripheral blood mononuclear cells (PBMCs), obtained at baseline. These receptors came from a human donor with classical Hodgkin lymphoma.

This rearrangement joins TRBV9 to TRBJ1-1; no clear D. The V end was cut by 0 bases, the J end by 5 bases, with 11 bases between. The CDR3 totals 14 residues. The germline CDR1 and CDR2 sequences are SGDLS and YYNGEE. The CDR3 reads CASSVGRVGTEAFF. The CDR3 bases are TGTGCCAGCAGCGTAGGAAGGGTAGGGACTGAAGCTTTCTTT.

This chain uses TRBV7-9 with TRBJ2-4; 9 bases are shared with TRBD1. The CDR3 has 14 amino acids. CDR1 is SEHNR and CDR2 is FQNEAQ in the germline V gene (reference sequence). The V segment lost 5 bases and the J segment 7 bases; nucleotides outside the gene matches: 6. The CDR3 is CASSTTGGPNIQYF. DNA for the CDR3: TGTGCCAGCAGCACCACAGGGGGCCCTAACATTCAGTACTTC.

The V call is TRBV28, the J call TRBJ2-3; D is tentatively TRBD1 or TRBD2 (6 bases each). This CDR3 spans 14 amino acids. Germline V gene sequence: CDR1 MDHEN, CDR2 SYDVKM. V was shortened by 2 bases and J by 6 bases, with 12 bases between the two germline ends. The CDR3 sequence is CASSLGGQGDTQYF. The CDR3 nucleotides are TGTGCCAGCAGTTTAGGGGGGCAGGGGGATACGCAGTATTTT.

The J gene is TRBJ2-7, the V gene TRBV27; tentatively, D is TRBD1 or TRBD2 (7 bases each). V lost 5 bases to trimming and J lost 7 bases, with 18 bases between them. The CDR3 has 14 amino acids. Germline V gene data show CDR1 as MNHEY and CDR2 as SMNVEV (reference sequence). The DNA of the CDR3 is TGTGCCAGCAGTCTCGGGGGGACAGCCCGGGAGCAGTACTTC. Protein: CASSLGGTAREQYF.

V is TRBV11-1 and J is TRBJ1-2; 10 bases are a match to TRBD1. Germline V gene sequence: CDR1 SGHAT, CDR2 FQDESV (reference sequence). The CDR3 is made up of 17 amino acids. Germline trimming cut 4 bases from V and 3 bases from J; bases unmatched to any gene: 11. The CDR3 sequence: CASSSWDRGTRDYGYTF. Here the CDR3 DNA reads TGTGCCAGCAGCTCCTGGGACAGGGGTACCCGAGACTATGGCTACACCTTC.

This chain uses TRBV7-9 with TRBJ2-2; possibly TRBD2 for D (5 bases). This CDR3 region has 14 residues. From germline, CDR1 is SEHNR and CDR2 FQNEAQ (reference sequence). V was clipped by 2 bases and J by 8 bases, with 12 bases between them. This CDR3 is CASSLYGVRGELFF. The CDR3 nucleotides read TGTGCCAGCAGCTTATACGGGGTGAGAGGGGAGCTGTTTTTT.

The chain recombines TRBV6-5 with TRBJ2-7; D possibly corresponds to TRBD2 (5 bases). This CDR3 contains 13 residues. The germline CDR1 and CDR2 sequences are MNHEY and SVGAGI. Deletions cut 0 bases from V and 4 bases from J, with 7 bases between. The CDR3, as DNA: TGTGCCAGCAGTTACTCCGAGGGATACGAGCAGTACTTC. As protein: CASSYSEGYEQYF.

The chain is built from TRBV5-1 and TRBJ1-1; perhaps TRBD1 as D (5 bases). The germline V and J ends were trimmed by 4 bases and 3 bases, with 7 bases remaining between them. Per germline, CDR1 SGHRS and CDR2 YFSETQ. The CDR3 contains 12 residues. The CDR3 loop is CASSGGYTEAFF. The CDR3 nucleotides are TGCGCCAGCAGCGGGGGGTACACTGAAGCTTTCTTT.

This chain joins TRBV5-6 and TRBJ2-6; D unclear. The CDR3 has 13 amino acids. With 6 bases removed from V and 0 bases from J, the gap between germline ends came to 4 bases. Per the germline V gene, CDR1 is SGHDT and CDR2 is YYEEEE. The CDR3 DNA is TGTGCCAGCACTCTCTCTGGGGCCAACGTCCTGACTTTC. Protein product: CASTLSGANVLTF.

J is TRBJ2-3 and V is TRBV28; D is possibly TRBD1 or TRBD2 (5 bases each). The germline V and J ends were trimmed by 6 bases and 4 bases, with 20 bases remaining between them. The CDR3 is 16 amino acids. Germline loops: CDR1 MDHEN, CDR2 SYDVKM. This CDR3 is CASSHLDGRDADTQYF. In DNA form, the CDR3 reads TGTGCCAGCAGCCACCTGGATGGCAGGGACGCAGATACGCAGTATTTT.

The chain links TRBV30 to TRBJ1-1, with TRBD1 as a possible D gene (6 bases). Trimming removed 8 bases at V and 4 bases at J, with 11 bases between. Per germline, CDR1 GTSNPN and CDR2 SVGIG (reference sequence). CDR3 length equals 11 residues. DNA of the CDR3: TGTGCCGGGGGGCGGGTCACTGAAGCTTTCTTT. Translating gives CAGGRVTEAFF.

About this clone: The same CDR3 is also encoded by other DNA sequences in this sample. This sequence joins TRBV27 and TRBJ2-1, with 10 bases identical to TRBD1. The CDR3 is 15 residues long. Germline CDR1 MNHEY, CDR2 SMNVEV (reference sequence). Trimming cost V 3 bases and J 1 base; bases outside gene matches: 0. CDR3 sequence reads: CASSLGQGSYNEQFF. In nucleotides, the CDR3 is TGTGCCAGCAGTTTGGGACAGGGGTCCTACAATGAGCAGTTCTTC.

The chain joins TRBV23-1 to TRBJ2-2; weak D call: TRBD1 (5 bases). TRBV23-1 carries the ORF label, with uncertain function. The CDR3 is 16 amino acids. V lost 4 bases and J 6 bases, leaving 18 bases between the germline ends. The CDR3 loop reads CASSRRAGINAGELFF. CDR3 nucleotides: TGCGCCAGCAGTCGTCGGGCAGGGATAAACGCCGGGGAGCTGTTTTTT.

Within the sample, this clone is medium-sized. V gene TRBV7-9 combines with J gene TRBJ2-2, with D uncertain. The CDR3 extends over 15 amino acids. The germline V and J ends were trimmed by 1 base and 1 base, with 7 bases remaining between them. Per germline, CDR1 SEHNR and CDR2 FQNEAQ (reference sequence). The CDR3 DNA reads TGTGCCAGCAGCTTAGACGGAATGAACACCGGGGAGCTGTTTTTT. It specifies CASSLDGMNTGELFF. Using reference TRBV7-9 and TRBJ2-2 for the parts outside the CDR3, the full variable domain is DTGVSQNPRHKITKRGQNVTFRCDPISEHNRLYWYRQTLGQGPEFLTYFQNEAQLEKSRLLSDRFSAERPKGSFSTLEIQRTEQGDSAMYLCASSLDGMNTGELFFGEGSRLTVL.

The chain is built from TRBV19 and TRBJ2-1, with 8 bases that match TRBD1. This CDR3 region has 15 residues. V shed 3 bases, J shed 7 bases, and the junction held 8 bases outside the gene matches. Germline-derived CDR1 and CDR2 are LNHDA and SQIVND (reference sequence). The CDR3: CASSIKAGGGNEQFF. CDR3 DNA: TGTGCCAGTAGTATTAAGGCAGGGGGCGGGAATGAGCAGTTCTTC.

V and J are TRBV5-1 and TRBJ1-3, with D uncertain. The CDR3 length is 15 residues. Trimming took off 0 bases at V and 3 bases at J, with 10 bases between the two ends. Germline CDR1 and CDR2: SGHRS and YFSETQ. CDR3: CASSLAAGDGNTIYF. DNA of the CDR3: TGCGCCAGCAGCTTGGCCGCCGGGGATGGAAACACCATATATTTT.

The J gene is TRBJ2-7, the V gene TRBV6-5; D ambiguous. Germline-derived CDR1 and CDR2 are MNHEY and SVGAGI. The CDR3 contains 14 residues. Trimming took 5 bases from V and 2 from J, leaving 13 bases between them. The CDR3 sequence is CASSVSGNPYEQYF. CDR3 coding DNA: TGTGCCAGCAGTGTAAGTGGTAACCCCTACGAGCAGTACTTC.

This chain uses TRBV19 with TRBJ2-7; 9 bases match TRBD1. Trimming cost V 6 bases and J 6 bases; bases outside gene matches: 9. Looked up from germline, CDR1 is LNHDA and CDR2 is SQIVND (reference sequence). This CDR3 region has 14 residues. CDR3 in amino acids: CASSRTGENFEQYF. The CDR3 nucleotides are TGTGCCAGTAGCAGGACAGGGGAAAACTTCGAGCAGTACTTC.

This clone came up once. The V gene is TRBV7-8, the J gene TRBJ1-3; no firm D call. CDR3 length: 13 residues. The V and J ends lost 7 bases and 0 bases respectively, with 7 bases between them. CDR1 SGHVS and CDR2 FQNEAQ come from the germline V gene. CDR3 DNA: TGTGCCAGCAAGGTTAGCTCTGGAAACACCATATATTTT. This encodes CASKVSSGNTIYF.

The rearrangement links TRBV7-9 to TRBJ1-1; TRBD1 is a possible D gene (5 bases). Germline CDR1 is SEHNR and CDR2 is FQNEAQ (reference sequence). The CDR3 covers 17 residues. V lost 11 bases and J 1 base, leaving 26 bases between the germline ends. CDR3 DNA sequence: TGTGCCGCGTACTACCCCGAGAGGGACGGCCCGAACACTGAAGCTTTCTTT. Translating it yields CAAYYPERDGPNTEAFF.

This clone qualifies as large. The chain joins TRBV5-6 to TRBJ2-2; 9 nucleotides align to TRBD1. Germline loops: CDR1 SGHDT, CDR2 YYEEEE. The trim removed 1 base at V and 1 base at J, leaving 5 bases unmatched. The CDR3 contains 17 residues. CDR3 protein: CASSLSTGGLNTGELFF. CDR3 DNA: TGTGCCAGCAGCTTGAGTACAGGGGGCTTGAACACCGGGGAGCTGTTTTTT.

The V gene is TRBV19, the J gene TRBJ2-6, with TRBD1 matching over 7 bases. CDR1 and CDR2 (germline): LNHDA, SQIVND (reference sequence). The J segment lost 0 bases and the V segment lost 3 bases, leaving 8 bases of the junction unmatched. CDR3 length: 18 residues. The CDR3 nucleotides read TGTGCCAGTAGTATCCCCCGGGACAGCCTCTCTGGGGCCAACGTCCTGACTTTC. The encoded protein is CASSIPRDSLSGANVLTF.

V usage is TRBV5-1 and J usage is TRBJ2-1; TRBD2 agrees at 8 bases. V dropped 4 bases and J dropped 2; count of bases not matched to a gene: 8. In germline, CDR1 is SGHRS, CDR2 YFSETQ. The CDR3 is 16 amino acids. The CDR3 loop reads CASSPLQAGAYNEQFF. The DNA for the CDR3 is TGCGCCAGCAGCCCACTTCAAGCGGGAGCCTACAATGAGCAGTTCTTC.

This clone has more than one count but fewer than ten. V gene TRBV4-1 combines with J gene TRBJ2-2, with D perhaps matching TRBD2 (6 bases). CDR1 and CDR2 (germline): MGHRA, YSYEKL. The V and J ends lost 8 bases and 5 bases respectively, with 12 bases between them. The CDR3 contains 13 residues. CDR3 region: CASGGVETGELFF. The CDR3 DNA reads TGCGCCAGCGGAGGGGTGGAGACCGGGGAGCTGTTTTTT.

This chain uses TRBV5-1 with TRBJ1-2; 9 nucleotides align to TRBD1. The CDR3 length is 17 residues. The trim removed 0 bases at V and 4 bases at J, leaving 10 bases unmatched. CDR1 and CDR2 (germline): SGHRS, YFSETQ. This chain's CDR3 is CASSLDVPGQGGYGYTF. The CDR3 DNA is TGCGCCAGCAGCTTGGATGTCCCGGGACAGGGAGGCTATGGCTACACCTTC.

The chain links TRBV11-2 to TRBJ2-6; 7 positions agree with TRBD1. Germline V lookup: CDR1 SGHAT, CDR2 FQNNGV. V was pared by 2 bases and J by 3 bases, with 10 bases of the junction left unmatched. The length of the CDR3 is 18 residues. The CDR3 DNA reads TGTGCCAGCAGCTTACCCACACAGGGGACATATGGGGCCAACGTCCTGACTTTC. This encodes CASSLPTQGTYGANVLTF.

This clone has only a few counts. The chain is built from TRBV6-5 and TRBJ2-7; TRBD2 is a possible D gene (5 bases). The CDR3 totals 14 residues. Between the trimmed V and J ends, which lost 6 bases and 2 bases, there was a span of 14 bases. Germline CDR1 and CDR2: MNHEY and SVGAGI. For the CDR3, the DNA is TGTGCCAGCAGCGCGCGGGCTCGCGCCTACGAGCAGTACTTC. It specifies CASSARARAYEQYF.

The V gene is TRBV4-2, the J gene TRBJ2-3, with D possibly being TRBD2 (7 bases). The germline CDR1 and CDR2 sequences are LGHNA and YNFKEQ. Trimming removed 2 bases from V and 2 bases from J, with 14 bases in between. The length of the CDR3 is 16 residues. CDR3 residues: CASSQTRGGPTDTQYF. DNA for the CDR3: TGTGCCAGCAGCCAAACACGCGGGGGCCCCACAGATACGCAGTATTTT.

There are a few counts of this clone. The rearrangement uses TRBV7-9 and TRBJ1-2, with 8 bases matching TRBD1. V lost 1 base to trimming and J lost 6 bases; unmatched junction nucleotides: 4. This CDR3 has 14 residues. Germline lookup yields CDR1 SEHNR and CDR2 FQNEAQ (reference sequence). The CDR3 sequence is CASSLVVQGDGYTF. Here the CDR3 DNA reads TGTGCCAGCAGCTTAGTTGTACAGGGGGATGGCTACACCTTC.

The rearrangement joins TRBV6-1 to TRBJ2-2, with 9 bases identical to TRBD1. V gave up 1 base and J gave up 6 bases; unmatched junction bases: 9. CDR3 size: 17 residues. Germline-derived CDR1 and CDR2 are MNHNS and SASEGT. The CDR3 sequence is CASSEEGTGYSAGELFF. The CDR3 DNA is TGTGCCAGCAGTGAAGAAGGGACAGGGTATTCGGCCGGGGAGCTGTTTTTT.